The 5 T cell receptor beta chains reported below all come from one sample, sequenced in a study of blood T cell repertoires in COVID-19. Produced via immunoSEQ multiplex PCR; TCRdb's table is partial and in-frame only. The sample yields about 87,000 clones, about 92% seen once. Material: peripheral blood. The receptors stem from a man between 18 and 35 years old with COVID-19, enrolled during active disease.

V is TRBV29-1 and J is TRBJ2-7, with D possibly matching TRBD2 (6 bases). The CDR3 is 15 amino acids. V was clipped by 7 bases and J by 2 bases, with 21 bases between them. Germline V lookup: CDR1 SQVTM, CDR2 ANQGSEA. Here the CDR3 DNA reads TGCAGCGCTCGCGCCCGGGACTCGCTAGCCTACGAGCAGTACTTC. Translation gives CSARARDSLAYEQYF.

The V gene is TRBV9, the J gene TRBJ2-1, with 10 positions matching TRBD1. V gave up 0 bases and J gave up 5 bases; unmatched junction bases: 2. The CDR3 totals 15 residues. Germline V gene lookup returns CDR1 SGDLS and CDR2 YYNGEE. CDR3 sequence: CASSVAGTGDNEQFF. Written as DNA, the CDR3 is TGTGCCAGCAGCGTAGCCGGGACAGGGGACAATGAGCAGTTCTTC.

This chain links TRBV7-2 with TRBJ2-5; 10 nucleotides agree with TRBD2. The CDR3 consists of 15 residues. The junction had 8 bases not matched to a gene; V was cut back by 5 bases and J by 5 bases. From germline, CDR1 is SGHTA and CDR2 FQGNSA. The CDR3 is CASSVLAGVVETQYF. CDR3 nucleotide sequence: TGTGCCAGCAGCGTCCTAGCGGGAGTAGTGGAGACCCAGTACTTC.

The genes are TRBV10-1 and TRBJ2-7; a possible D gene is TRBD1 (5 bases). With 3 bases removed from V and 2 bases from J, the gap between germline ends came to 14 bases. The CDR3 contains 15 residues. In germline, CDR1 is WNHNN, CDR2 SYGVQD (reference sequence). The CDR3: CASSDPTAPAYEQYF. CDR3 DNA: TGCGCCAGCAGTGACCCGACAGCCCCGGCCTACGAGCAGTACTTC.

In the case of this clone: The junction differs from germline at one of its ends, possibly a read error. The chain employs TRBV27 and TRBJ1-4, with 7 bases aligning to TRBD1. The length of the CDR3 is 16 residues. Germline V lookup: CDR1 MNHEY, CDR2 SMNVEV (reference sequence). CDR3 residues: CASSHIAGTARLKLLF. In DNA form, the CDR3 reads TGTGCCAGCAGTCACATTGCCGGGACAGCCAGATTAAAACTGCTTTTT.